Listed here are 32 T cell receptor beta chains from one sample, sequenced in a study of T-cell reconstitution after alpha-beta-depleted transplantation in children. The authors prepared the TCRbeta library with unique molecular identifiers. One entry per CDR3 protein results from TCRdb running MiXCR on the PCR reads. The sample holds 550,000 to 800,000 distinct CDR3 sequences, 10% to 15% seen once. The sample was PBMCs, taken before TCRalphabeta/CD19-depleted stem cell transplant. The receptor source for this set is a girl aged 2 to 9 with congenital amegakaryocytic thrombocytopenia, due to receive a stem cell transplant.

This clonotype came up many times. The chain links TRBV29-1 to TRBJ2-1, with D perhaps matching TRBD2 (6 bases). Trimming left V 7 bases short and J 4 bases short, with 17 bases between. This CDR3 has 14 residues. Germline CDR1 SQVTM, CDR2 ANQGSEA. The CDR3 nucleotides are TGCAGCGCGAGTCTAGCGCGTCCTTACAATGAGCAGTTCTTC. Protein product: CSASLARPYNEQFF.

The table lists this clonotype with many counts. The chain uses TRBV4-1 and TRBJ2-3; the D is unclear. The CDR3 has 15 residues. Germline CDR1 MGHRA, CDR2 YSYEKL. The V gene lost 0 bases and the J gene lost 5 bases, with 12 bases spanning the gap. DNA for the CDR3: TGCGCCAGCAGCCAAGATCGAGGAATAAGAGATACGCAGTATTTT. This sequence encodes CASSQDRGIRDTQYF.

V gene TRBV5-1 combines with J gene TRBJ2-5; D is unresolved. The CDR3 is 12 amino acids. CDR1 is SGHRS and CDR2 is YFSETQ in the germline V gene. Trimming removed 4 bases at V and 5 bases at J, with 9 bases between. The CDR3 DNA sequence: TGCGCCAGCAGCCAGAACTGGGAGACCCAGTACTTC. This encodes CASSQNWETQYF. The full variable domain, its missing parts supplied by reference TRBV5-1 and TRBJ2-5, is KAGVTQTPRYLIKTRGQQVTLSCSPISGHRSVSWYQQTPGQGLQFLFEYFSETQRNKGNFPGRFSGRQFSNSRSEMNVSTLELGDSALYLCASSQNWETQYFGPGTRLLVL.

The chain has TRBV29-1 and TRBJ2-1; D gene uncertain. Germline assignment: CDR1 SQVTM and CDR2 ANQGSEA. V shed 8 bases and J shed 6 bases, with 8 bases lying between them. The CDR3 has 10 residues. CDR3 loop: CSYWPNEQFF. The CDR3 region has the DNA TGCAGCTATTGGCCCAATGAGCAGTTCTTC.

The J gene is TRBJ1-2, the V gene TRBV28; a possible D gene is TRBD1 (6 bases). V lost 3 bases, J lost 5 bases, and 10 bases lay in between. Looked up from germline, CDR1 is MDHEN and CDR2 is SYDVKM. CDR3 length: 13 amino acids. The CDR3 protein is CASSLDSEYGYTF. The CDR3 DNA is TGTGCCAGCAGTTTGGACAGCGAATATGGCTACACCTTC.

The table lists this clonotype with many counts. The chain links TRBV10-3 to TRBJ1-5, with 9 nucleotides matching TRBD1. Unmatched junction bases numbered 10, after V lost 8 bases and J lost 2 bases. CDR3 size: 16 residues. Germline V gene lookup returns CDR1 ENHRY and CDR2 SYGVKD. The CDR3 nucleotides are TGTGCCATCGGAGTAGACAGGGGGAGCGGCAATCAGCCCCAGCATTTT. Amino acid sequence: CAIGVDRGSGNQPQHF.

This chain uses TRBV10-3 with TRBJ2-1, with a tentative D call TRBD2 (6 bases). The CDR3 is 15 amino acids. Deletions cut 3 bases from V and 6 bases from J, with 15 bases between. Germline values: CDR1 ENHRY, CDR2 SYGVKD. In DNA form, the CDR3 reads TGTGCCATCAGTGAAACTGGGGAGCGGGCCAATGAGCAGTTCTTC. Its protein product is CAISETGERANEQFF.

DNA of the CDR3: TGTGCCAGCAGTGCCGCCCCGGCGTTCCTTACGCAGTATTTT. It yields the protein CASSAAPAFLTQYF. This chain links TRBV28 with TRBJ2-3; unclear D gene. With 5 bases removed from V and 8 bases from J, the gap between germline ends came to 17 bases. The CDR3 contains 14 residues. Germline lookup yields CDR1 MDHEN and CDR2 SYDVKM.

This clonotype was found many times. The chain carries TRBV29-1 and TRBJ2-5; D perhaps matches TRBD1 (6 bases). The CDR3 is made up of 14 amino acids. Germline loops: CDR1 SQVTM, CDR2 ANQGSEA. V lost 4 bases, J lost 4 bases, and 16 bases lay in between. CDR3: CSVAGYREGETQYF. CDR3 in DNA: TGCAGCGTTGCCGGGTACAGGGAAGGAGAGACCCAGTACTTC.

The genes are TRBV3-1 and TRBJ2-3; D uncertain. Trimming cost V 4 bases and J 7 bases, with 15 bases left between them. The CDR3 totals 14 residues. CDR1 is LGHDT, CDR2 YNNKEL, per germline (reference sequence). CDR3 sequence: CASSLAAPVNTQYF. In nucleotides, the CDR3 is TGTGCCAGCAGCCTTGCGGCCCCCGTGAATACGCAGTATTTT.

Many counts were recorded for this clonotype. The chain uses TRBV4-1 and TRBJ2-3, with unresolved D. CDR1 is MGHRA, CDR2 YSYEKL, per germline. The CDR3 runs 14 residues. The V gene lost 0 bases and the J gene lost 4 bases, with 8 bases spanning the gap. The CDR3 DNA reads TGCGCCAGCAGCCAAGATGCCCTAGCAGATACGCAGTATTTT. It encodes CASSQDALADTQYF.

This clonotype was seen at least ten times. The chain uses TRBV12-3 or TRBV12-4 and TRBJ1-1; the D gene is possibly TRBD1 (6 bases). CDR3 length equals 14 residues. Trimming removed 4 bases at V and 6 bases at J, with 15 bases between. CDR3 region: CASSWGGGGSEAFF. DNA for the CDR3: TGTGCCAGCAGTTGGGGCGGAGGGGGATCTGAAGCTTTCTTT.

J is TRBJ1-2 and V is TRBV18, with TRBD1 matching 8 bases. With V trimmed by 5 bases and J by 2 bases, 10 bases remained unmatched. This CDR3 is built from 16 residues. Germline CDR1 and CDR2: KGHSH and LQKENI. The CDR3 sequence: CASSSYTGGQNYGYTF. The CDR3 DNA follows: TGTGCCAGCTCATCGTATACAGGGGGACAAAACTATGGCTACACCTTC.

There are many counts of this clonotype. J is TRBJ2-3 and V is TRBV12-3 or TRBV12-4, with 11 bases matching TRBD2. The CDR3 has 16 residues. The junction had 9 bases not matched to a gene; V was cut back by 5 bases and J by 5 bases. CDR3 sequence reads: CASSARLGTSGDTQYF. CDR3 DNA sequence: TGTGCCAGCAGTGCCCGCCTCGGGACTAGCGGAGATACGCAGTATTTT.

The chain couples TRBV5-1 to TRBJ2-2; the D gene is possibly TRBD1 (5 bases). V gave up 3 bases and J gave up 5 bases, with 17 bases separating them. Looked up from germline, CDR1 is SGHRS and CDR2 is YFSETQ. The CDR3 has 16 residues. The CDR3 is CASSSAYSSGTGELFF. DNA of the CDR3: TGCGCCAGCAGCTCGGCATACTCTTCAGGGACCGGGGAGCTGTTTTTT.

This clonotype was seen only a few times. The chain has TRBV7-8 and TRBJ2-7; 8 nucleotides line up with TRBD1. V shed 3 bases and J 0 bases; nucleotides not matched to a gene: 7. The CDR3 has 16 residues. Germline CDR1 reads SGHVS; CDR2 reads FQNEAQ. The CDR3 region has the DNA TGTGCCAGCAGCTTGATTAGGACAGGGAACTCCTACGAGCAGTACTTC. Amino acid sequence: CASSLIRTGNSYEQYF.

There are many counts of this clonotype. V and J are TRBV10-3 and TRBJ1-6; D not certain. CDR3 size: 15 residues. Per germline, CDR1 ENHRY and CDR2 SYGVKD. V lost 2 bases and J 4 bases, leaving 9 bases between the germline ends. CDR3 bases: TGTGCCATCAGTGAGACCGAGACTTATAATTCACCCCTCCACTTT. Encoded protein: CAISETETYNSPLHF.

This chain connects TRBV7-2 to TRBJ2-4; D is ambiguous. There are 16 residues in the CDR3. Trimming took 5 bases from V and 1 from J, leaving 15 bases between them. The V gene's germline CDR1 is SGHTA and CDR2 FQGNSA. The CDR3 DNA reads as TGTGCCAGCAGCAAGACCTCCGGTGGGGCCAAAAACATTCAGTACTTC. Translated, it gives CASSKTSGGAKNIQYF.

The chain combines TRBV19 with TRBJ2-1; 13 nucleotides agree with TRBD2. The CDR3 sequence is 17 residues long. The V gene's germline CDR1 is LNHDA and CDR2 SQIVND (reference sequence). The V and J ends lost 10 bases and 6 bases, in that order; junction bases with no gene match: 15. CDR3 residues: CATKSGAGTSGINEQFF. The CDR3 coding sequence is TGTGCCACCAAATCAGGGGCTGGGACTAGCGGGATCAATGAGCAGTTCTTC.

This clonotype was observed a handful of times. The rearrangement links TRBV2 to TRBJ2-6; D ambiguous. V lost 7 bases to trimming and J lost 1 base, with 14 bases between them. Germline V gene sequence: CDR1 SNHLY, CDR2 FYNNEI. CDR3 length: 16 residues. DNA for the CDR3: TGTGCCAGCATTCACAGTGAATCTTCTGGGGCCAACGTCCTGACTTTC. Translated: CASIHSESSGANVLTF.

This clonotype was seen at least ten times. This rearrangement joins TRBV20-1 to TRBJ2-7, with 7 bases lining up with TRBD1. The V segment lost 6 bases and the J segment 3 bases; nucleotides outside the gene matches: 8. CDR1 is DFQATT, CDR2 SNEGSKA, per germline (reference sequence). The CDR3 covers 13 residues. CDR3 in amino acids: CSAEGTESYEQYF. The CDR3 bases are TGCAGTGCGGAAGGGACAGAGAGCTACGAGCAGTACTTC.

The CDR3 is CASSPGLAGESRQFF. In DNA form, the CDR3 reads TGCGCCAGCAGCCCCGGACTAGCGGGAGAGAGTCGGCAGTTCTTC. J is TRBJ2-1 and V is TRBV5-1; TRBD2 aligns across 13 bases. Germline-derived CDR1 and CDR2 are SGHRS and YFSETQ. Germline trimming cut 4 bases from V and 12 bases from J; bases unmatched to any gene: 10. The CDR3 has 15 residues.

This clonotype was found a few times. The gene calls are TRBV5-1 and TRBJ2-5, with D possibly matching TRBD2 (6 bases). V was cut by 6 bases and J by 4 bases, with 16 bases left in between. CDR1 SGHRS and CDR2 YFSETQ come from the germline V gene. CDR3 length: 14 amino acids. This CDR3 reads CASTSRGGVETQYF. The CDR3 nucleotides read TGCGCCAGCACGTCCCGAGGCGGGGTAGAGACCCAGTACTTC.

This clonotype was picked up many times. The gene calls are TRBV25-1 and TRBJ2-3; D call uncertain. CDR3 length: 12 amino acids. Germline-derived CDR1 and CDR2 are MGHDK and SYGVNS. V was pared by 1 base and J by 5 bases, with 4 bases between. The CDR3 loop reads CASSESRDTQYF. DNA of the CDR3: TGTGCCAGCAGTGAATCCCGAGATACGCAGTATTTT.

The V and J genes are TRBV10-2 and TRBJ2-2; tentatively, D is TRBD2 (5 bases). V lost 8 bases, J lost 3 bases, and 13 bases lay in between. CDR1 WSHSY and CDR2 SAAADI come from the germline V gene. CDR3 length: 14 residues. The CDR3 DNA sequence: TGCGCCAGCCGGGGAACTAGGGACACCGGGGAGCTGTTTTTT. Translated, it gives CASRGTRDTGELFF.

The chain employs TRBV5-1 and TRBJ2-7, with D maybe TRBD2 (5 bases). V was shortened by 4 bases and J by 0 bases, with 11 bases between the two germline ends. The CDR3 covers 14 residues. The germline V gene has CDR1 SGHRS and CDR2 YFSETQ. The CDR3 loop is CASSKRTDSYEQYF. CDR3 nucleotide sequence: TGCGCCAGCAGCAAAAGGACTGACTCCTACGAGCAGTACTTC.

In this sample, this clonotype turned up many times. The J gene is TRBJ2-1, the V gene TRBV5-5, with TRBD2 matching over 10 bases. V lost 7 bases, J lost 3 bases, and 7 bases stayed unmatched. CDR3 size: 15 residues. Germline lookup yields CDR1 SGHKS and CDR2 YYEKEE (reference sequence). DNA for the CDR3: TGTGCCAGCCGTCGGGGGACTAGCGACTACAATGAGCAGTTCTTC. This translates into CASRRGTSDYNEQFF.

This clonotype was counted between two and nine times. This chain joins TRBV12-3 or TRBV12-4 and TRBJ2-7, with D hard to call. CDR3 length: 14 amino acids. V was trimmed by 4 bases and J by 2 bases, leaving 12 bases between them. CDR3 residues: CASSSKGYAYEQYF. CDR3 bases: TGTGCCAGCAGTTCGAAAGGGTACGCCTACGAGCAGTACTTC.

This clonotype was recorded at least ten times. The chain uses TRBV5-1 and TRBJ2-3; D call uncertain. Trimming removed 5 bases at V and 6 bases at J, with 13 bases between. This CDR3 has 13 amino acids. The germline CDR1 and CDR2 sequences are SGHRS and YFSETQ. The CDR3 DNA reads TGCGCCAGCAGACCGATCCCCGACGATACGCAGTATTTT. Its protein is CASRPIPDDTQYF.

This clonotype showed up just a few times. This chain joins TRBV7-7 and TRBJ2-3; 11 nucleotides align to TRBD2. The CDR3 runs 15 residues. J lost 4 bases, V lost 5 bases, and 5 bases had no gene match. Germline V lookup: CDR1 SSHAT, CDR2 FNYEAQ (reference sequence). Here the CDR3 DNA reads TGTGCCAGCAGCCCACTAGCGGGAGTCCCAGATACGCAGTATTTT. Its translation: CASSPLAGVPDTQYF.

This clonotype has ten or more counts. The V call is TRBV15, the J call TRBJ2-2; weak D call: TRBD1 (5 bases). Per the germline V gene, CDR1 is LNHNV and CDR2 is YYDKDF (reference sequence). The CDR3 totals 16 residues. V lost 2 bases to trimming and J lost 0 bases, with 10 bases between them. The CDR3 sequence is CATSRPGITNTGELFF. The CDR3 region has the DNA TGTGCCACCAGCAGACCAGGGATTACGAACACCGGGGAGCTGTTTTTT.

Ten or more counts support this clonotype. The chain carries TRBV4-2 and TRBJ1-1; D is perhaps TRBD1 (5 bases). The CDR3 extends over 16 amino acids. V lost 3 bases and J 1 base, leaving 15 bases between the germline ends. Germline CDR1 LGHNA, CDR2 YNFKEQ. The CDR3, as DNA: TGTGCCAGCAGCCACCTTTTCCCGGGGCGGAACACTGAAGCTTTCTTT. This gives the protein CASSHLFPGRNTEAFF.